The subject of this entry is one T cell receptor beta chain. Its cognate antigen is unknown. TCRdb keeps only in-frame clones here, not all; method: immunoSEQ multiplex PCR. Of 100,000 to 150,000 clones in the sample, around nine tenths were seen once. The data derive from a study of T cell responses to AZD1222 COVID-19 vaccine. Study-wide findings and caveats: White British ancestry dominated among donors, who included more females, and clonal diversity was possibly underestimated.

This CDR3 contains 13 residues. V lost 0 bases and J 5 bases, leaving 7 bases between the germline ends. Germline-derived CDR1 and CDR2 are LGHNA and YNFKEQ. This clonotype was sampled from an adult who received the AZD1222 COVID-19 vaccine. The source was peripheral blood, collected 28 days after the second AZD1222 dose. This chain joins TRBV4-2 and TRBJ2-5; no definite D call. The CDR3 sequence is CASSQDSYETQYF. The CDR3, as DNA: TGTGCCAGCAGCCAAGATTCTTATGAGACCCAGTACTTC.